This TCR beta chain was sequenced during a study of blood T cells in healthy people across ages. Looking at the study overall: Capturing about one barcoded beta molecule per two T cells was achieved by template switching.

Through a sample-barcoded 5' primer and a J-beta primer mix, a second PCR was run for roughly 7 to 12 cycles. TCRdb reprocessed the 5' RACE reads with MiXCR, giving one entry per CDR3 protein. The table has roughly 570,000 distinct CDR3 sequences, about 25% seen once. In terms of origin and age, donors were healthy Caucasian individuals from Russia aged roughly 6 to 100. Study results and caveats: Unknown donor CMV status possibly confounded expanded clonotype changes.

This CDR3 spans 14 amino acids. From germline, CDR1 is SGHTA and CDR2 FQGNSA. With 3 bases clipped from V and 6 bases from J, the junction kept 5 bases outside the gene matches. On this clonotype itself: Its antigen is unidentified.

The receptor was isolated from a woman in her 70s in good health. Sequenced material: blood. This chain joins TRBV7-2 and TRBJ2-1, with 7 bases aligning to TRBD1. The CDR3 loop is CASSFRQGSNEQFF. CDR3 nucleotide sequence: TGTGCCAGCAGCTTCAGACAGGGAAGCAATGAGCAGTTCTTC.